Detailed here is one T cell receptor beta chain. Antigen: not known. J gave up 3 bases and V 5 bases, and 7 bases lay outside the gene matches. This CDR3 has 15 amino acids. The germline gives CDR1 SEHNR, CDR2 FQNEAQ (reference sequence). Preparation of TCR beta libraries was done by quantitative 5'-RACE with molecular barcodes. TCRdb passed the 5' RACE reads through MiXCR, listing each CDR3 protein once. The sample includes approximately 400,000 distinct CDR3 sequences, roughly 18% seen only once; the top ten take 1%. This sample was included in a study of CD8 T cells in ankylosing spondylitis. General observations from the study: Ankylosing spondylitis blood seemed to carry a telltale TCR beta motif made of under ten highly homologous variants. Disease-associated clones were reportedly significantly overrepresented in matched ankylosing spondylitis synovial fluid. Reports of some motif variants in reactive arthritis synovial fluid and blood predate this one. Disease-linked clones displayed a CD8+ phenotype and appeared relatively rarely in peripheral blood.

Sequencing was performed on blood, either unsorted or a sorted T cell fraction (not recorded which). The J gene is TRBJ1-5, the V gene TRBV7-9; TRBD1 agrees at 7 bases. This TCR was recovered from a male donor with ankylosing spondylitis. The CDR3 here is CASSPRGQDNQPQHF. The CDR3 DNA reads as TGTGCCAGCAGCCCAAGAGGACAGGACAATCAGCCCCAGCATTTT.